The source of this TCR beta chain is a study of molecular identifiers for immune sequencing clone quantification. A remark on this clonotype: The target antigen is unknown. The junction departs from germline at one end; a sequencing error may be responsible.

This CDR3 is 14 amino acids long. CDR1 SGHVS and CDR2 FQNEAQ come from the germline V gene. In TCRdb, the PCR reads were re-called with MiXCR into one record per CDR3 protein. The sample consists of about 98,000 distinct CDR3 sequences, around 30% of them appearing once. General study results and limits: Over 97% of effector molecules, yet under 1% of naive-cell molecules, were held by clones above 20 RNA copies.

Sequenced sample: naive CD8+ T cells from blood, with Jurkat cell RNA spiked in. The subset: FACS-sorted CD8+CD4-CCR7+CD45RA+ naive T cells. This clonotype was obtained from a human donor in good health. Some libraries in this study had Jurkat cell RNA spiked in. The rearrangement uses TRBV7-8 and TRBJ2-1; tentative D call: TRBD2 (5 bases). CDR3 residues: CASSPEPAGNEQLF. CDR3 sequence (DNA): TGTGCCAGCAGCCCGGAGCCGGCGGGCAATGAGCAGCTCTTC.